This T cell receptor beta chain is from a study of identical twins. Regarding the study as a whole: Analyses of zero insertions could, in part, be confounded by invariant MAIT and iNKT cells.

Healthy Caucasians made up all donors. The authors used template switching to add a universal primer site and gave cDNA unique molecular identifiers. TCRdb called the 5' RACE reads again in MiXCR, with one record for every CDR3 protein. The table lists 510,000 or so distinct CDR3 sequences, roughly 15% of them singletons. On this clonotype itself: Its antigen is unknown.

This same sample was also part of a study on yellow fever vaccine responses in identical twins. That source reports: Twins' vaccine T cell response reportedly seemed partly convergent, partly personalized.

Material: CD4+ T cells sorted from blood. This clonotype originated in a woman between 18 and 30 years old in good health.

The CDR3 loop reads CATSRPGPGNNEQFF. The CDR3 nucleotides are TGTGCCACCAGCAGACCAGGACCGGGGAACAATGAGCAGTTCTTC. The J gene is TRBJ2-1, the V gene TRBV15; maybe TRBD2 (5 bases). The CDR3 runs to 15 residues. Germline V gene lookup returns CDR1 LNHNV and CDR2 YYDKDF (reference sequence). V shed 2 bases and J shed 5 bases, with 13 bases lying between them. Full variable domain (outside the CDR3, taken from reference TRBV15 and TRBJ2-1): DAMVIQNPRYQVTQFGKPVTLSCSQTLNHNVMYWYQQKSSQAPKLLFHYYDKDFNNEADTPDNFQSRRPNTSFCFLDIRSPGLGDTAMYLCATSRPGPGNNEQFFGPGTRLTVL.